The 22 T cell receptor beta chains reported below all come from one sample, sequenced in a study of blood T cell repertoires in COVID-19. Assay: immunoSEQ multiplex PCR; the TCRdb copy retains only in-frame clones and omits some. This repertoire shows hundreds of thousands of clones, 60% to 75% found once; its top ten account for around 3.4%. Sequenced sample: peripheral blood. These receptors came from a woman of 80 years or more with acute or convalescent COVID-19.

This chain joins TRBV10-3 and TRBJ2-1, with 12 nucleotides matching TRBD2. The CDR3 is 15 residues long. Germline values: CDR1 ENHRY, CDR2 SYGVKD. The J segment lost 5 bases and the V segment lost 6 bases, leaving 5 bases of the junction unmatched. The CDR3 DNA reads TGTGCCATCAGGCCGACTAGCGGGAGAAACAATGAGCAGTTCTTC. It specifies CAIRPTSGRNNEQFF.

CDR3 amino acids: CASSRGRSSYEQYF. CDR3 DNA sequence: TGTGCCAGCAGCCGTGGTAGGAGCTCCTACGAGCAGTACTTC. The V and J genes are TRBV7-2 and TRBJ2-7; D remains unclear. Germline values: CDR1 SGHTA, CDR2 FQGNSA. The V gene lost 5 bases and the J gene lost 0 bases, with 11 bases spanning the gap. This CDR3 is 14 amino acids long.

The chain carries TRBV19 and TRBJ1-2, with D tentatively TRBD1 (6 bases). V was pared by 4 bases and J by 5 bases, with 11 bases between. This CDR3 has 13 residues. Germline CDR1 and CDR2: LNHDA and SQIVND (reference sequence). This CDR3 is CASSRGQGYGYTF. The CDR3 nucleotides read TGTGCCAGTAGTAGGGGGCAGGGATATGGCTACACCTTC.

The J gene is TRBJ2-7, the V gene TRBV21-1; the table assigns TRBD2, which was not confirmed against the DNA. TRBV21-1 is tagged as a pseudogene. The CDR3 is 15 residues long. CDR3 sequence: CASSKVWRARYEQYF. DNA of the CDR3: TGTGCCAGCAGCAAAGTGTGGCGGGCTCGCTACGAGCAGTACTTC.

CDR3 loop: CASSLSGQRNQPQHF. CDR3 bases: TGCGCCAGCAGCCTATCGGGACAGAGGAATCAGCCCCAGCATTTT. V gene TRBV4-3 combines with J gene TRBJ1-5; 7 bases line up with TRBD1. This CDR3 spans 15 amino acids. Germline V gives CDR1 LGHNA, CDR2 YSLEER. V dropped 4 bases and J dropped 4; count of bases not matched to a gene: 7.

The V and J genes are TRBV5-1 and TRBJ2-7; 7 bases are a match to TRBD1. The CDR3 has 15 residues. V was clipped by 4 bases and J by 1 base; unmatched bases: 8. Germline lookup yields CDR1 SGHRS and CDR2 YFSETQ. This CDR3 is CASSPGQAFSYEQYF. DNA of the CDR3: TGCGCCAGCAGCCCCGGACAGGCCTTTTCCTACGAGCAGTACTTC.

This clone was seen more than once but under ten times. V gene TRBV6-2 or TRBV6-3 combines with J gene TRBJ1-2; 9 bases line up with TRBD1. Germline loops: CDR1 MNHEY, CDR2 SVGEGT. This CDR3 has 13 residues. J lost 6 bases, V lost 5 bases, and 4 bases had no gene match. Written as DNA, the CDR3 is TGTGCCAGCAGTAGGGACAGGGTGAATGGCTACACCTTC. It yields the protein CASSRDRVNGYTF.

This clone was seen more than once but under ten times. The DNA for the CDR3 is TGTGCCAGCAGCGCCTCCCGGACTAGCGGACAAGAGACCCAGTACTTC. It yields the protein CASSASRTSGQETQYF. The rearrangement uses TRBV6-6 and TRBJ2-5; 10 bases fit TRBD2. The germline gives CDR1 MNHNY, CDR2 SVGAGI (reference sequence). This CDR3 has 16 amino acids. Losses at the gene ends were 6 bases for V and 2 bases for J; bases not matched to a gene: 9.

In its sample, this clone was seen many times. V gene TRBV19 combines with J gene TRBJ2-1; no firm D call. Trimming pared 3 bases from V and 7 bases from J, leaving 16 bases between. Germline values: CDR1 LNHDA, CDR2 SQIVND (reference sequence). The CDR3 consists of 15 residues. CDR3 sequence: CASSIPLGPTNEQFF. CDR3 nucleotide sequence: TGTGCCAGTAGTATCCCTCTAGGTCCAACTAATGAGCAGTTCTTC.

The gene calls are TRBV6-1 and TRBJ1-1, with D possibly being TRBD1 (6 bases). With 1 base removed from V and 4 bases from J, the gap between germline ends came to 13 bases. This CDR3 has 15 amino acids. The germline V gene has CDR1 MNHNS and CDR2 SASEGT. CDR3 DNA: TGTGCCAGCAGTGAAGTGCAGGGGCCTTTCACTGAAGCTTTCTTT. Amino acids: CASSEVQGPFTEAFF.

The table lists this clone with a count of one. The chain couples TRBV18 to TRBJ2-5, with 12 bases identical to TRBD2. This CDR3 has 17 residues. In germline, CDR1 is KGHSH, CDR2 LQKENI. V lost 1 base and J lost 1; bases outside the gene matches: 4. The CDR3, as DNA: TGTGCCAGCTCACCACGTTCGACTAGCGGGGGCCAAGAGACCCAGTACTTC. Translating it yields CASSPRSTSGGQETQYF.

This clone appeared a few times. The chain couples TRBV5-4 to TRBJ1-1; D possibly corresponds to TRBD1 (6 bases). This CDR3 spans 14 amino acids. V was pared by 4 bases and J by 6 bases, with 16 bases between. Germline CDR1 and CDR2: SGHNT and YYREEE (reference sequence). The CDR3 is CASSKDPGAAEAFF. In DNA form, the CDR3 reads TGTGCCAGCAGCAAAGATCCAGGGGCGGCTGAAGCTTTCTTT.

The chain couples TRBV7-2 to TRBJ2-5; 8 bases agree with TRBD2. The CDR3 sequence is 13 residues long. CDR1 and CDR2 (germline): SGHTA, FQGNSA. V was clipped by 4 bases and J by 5 bases; unmatched bases: 3. CDR3 region: CASSSQRGETQYF. The CDR3 nucleotides are TGTGCCAGCAGCTCGCAGCGGGGGGAGACCCAGTACTTC.

In this sample, this clone turned up once. The chain's CDR3 is CASSSLRPGSFTDTQYF. The CDR3 DNA reads TGTGCCAGCAGCTCACTACGCCCGGGGAGTTTCACAGATACGCAGTATTTT. V gene TRBV7-9 combines with J gene TRBJ2-3, with D perhaps TRBD2 (5 bases). The V gene's germline CDR1 is SEHNR and CDR2 FQNEAQ (reference sequence). The CDR3 totals 17 residues. V was pared by 4 bases and J by 2 bases, with 19 bases between.

The rearrangement joins TRBV19 to TRBJ1-1; TRBD1 matches at 9 bases. The CDR3 sequence is 15 residues long. V trimming: 5 bases; J trimming: 2 bases; junction bases outside the gene matches: 6. Germline V gene data show CDR1 as LNHDA and CDR2 as SQIVND (reference sequence). The chain's CDR3 is CASSPSTGGNTEAFF. DNA of the CDR3: TGTGCCAGTAGTCCATCGACAGGGGGAAACACTGAAGCTTTCTTT.

This clone has a handful of counts. The V call is TRBV5-4, the J call TRBJ2-7, with a weak D call TRBD1 (6 bases). Germline V lookup: CDR1 SGHNT, CDR2 YYREEE (reference sequence). Trimming removed 0 bases from V and 2 bases from J, with 15 bases in between. This CDR3 comprises 16 residues. The CDR3 sequence: CASSLGGPGQPYEQYF. The DNA for the CDR3 is TGTGCCAGCAGCTTGGGAGGGCCGGGACAACCCTACGAGCAGTACTTC.

V and J are TRBV6-5 and TRBJ1-4, with unresolved D. V was trimmed by 6 bases and J by 6 bases, leaving 17 bases between them. CDR1 MNHEY and CDR2 SVGAGI come from the germline V gene. The CDR3 extends over 15 amino acids. Written as DNA, the CDR3 is TGTGCCAGCAGCGAGCACAAGCCCGGGGATGAAAAACTGTTTTTT. Its protein product is CASSEHKPGDEKLFF.

A single count supports this clone. The chain employs TRBV18 and TRBJ1-5; 7 nucleotides match TRBD1. Trimming at V came to 5 bases and at J to 5 bases, leaving 3 bases not matched to a gene. CDR3 length: 13 amino acids. Germline CDR1 is KGHSH and CDR2 is LQKENI. CDR3 sequence reads: CASSWDRHQPQHF. In DNA form, the CDR3 reads TGTGCCAGCTCATGGGACAGACATCAGCCCCAGCATTTT.

The CDR3 here is CSVRGRHPSVYEQYF. DNA of the CDR3: TGCAGCGTGAGAGGGAGACATCCGAGCGTGTACGAGCAGTACTTC. The chain has TRBV29-1 and TRBJ2-7, with a possible D match to TRBD2 (5 bases). Germline CDR1 SQVTM, CDR2 ANQGSEA. The CDR3 has 15 residues. Between the trimmed V and J ends, which lost 6 bases and 4 bases, there was a span of 22 bases.

In its sample, this clone was seen once. This chain joins TRBV2 and TRBJ1-4, with D possibly being TRBD1 (6 bases). The V gene lost 7 bases and the J gene lost 7 bases, with 19 bases spanning the gap. In germline, CDR1 is SNHLY, CDR2 FYNNEI. The length of the CDR3 is 15 residues. CDR3 protein: CASILQGGPGEKLFF. The DNA of the CDR3 is TGTGCCAGCATCCTACAGGGTGGGCCTGGTGAAAAACTGTTTTTT.

This clone occurred many times. The CDR3 DNA reads as TGTGCCAGCTCACCGACTAACAGGGGTGGTGAAAAACTGTTTTTT. The encoded protein is CASSPTNRGGEKLFF. The chain combines TRBV18 with TRBJ1-4, with 7 positions matching TRBD1. Trimming removed 3 bases from V and 7 bases from J; junction bases left unmatched: 8. CDR3 length: 15 amino acids. Germline CDR1 KGHSH, CDR2 LQKENI.

The rearrangement joins TRBV27 to TRBJ1-2; maybe TRBD1 (6 bases). Germline V gene sequence: CDR1 MNHEY, CDR2 SMNVEV (reference sequence). The CDR3 covers 11 residues. V lost 4 bases and J lost 7, with 7 bases in between. The CDR3 nucleotides read TGTGCCAGCAGTTCCAGGGGTGGCTACACCTTC. Its protein product is CASSSRGGYTF.